This T cell receptor (beta chain) was observed in a study of OX40 agonist ivuxolimab in advanced cancers. For the study at large: Mean age about 60 years, range 23 to 79; about 81% male.

Sequenced by immunoSEQ multiplex PCR; TCRdb stores in-frame clones only, minus some. The sample records tens of thousands of clones, 80% being singletons. Trimming removed 4 bases at V and 3 bases at J, with 23 bases between. CDR3 length equals 17 residues. CDR1 SGHRS and CDR2 YFSETQ come from the germline V gene. Whole-study findings and limits: CD4+ and CD8+ blood T cells expanded clonally by week 6 at 0.1 to 3.0 mg/kg.

This clone was observed a single time. Its antigen is undetermined. The study sampled blood at baseline, cycle 4 day 1, and cycle 7 day 1. Specimen: CD4+ or CD8+ T cells sorted from blood, collected in a trial of the OX40 agonist ivuxolimab. The TCR was taken from an adult with an advanced solid tumor such as melanoma, head and neck, liver or kidney cancer. The gene calls are TRBV5-1 and TRBJ2-7; perhaps TRBD1 as D (5 bases). CDR3: CASSPLGALHSYYEQYF. The CDR3 DNA reads as TGCGCCAGCAGCCCTCTTGGGGCCCTGCACAGCTACTACGAGCAGTACTTC. Variable domain in full (rest from reference TRBV5-1 and TRBJ2-7): KAGVTQTPRYLIKTRGQQVTLSCSPISGHRSVSWYQQTPGQGLQFLFEYFSETQRNKGNFPGRFSGRQFSNSRSEMNVSTLELGDSALYLCASSPLGALHSYYEQYFGPGTRLTVT.